This is a list of T cell receptor beta chains from one sample in a study of shared clonotypes between healthy human individuals. Profiling relied on immunoSEQ multiplex PCR, and the TCRdb table lists in-frame clones only, not all of them. The sample lists roughly 700,000 clones, roughly 91% occurring once. Sequenced material: memory CD8+ T cells from PBMCs. The receptors derive from a man aged 18 to 29 in good health. Some clones in this sample may be carry-over from other donors' samples. The CDR3 runs from the conserved cysteine through the conserved F or W. D genes are given only for firm matches. Size is stated for part of the rows, as once, few or many counts, or as a class when the clone is expanded.

TRBV6-5	NA	TRBD1	TRBJ1-5	CASSSGGAGNQPQHF	TGTGCCAGCAGTTCAGGGGGCGCCGGGAATCAGCCCCAGCATTTT
TRBV10-2	NA	NA	TRBJ2-2	CASTLVQNTGELFF	TGCGCCAGCACCCTCGTCCAGAACACCGGGGAGCTGTTTTTT
TRBV6-4	NA	NA	TRBJ2-5	CASSDPRTRGPAETQYF	TGTGCCAGCAGTGACCCTCGAACCCGGGGCCCAGCGGAGACCCAGTACTTC
TRBV6-5	many	NA	TRBJ1-1	CASSYNGNTEAFF	TGTGCCAGCAGTTACAATGGCAACACTGAAGCTTTCTTT
TRBV19	many	NA	TRBJ1-2	CASSSRASQVPYGYTF	TGTGCCAGTAGTTCCCGGGCCTCACAGGTTCCCTATGGCTACACCTTC
TRBV7-8	NA	TRBD1	TRBJ1-1	CASSGGQGHWVDTEAFF	TGTGCCAGCAGCGGAGGACAGGGCCACTGGGTCGACACTGAAGCTTTCTTT
TRBV5-8	NA	NA	TRBJ2-7	CASSFTPTGFYEQYF	TGTGCCAGCAGCTTTACCCCAACAGGGTTCTACGAGCAGTACTTC
TRBV27	NA	TRBD1	TRBJ1-5	CASSLYTGVRGNQPQHF	TGTGCCAGCAGTTTATACACAGGGGTTAGGGGGAATCAGCCCCAGCATTTT
TRBV7-9	few	NA	TRBJ1-4	CASSPYEKLFF	TGTGCCAGCAGCCCCTATGAAAAACTGTTTTTT
TRBV2	NA	NA	TRBJ2-5	CASSRTVQETQYF	TGTGCCAGCAGCCGGACAGTCCAAGAGACCCAGTACTTC
TRBV11-2	NA	NA	TRBJ2-1	CASSLGGDEQFF	TGTGCCAGCAGCTTAGGAGGAGATGAGCAGTTCTTC
TRBV29-1	NA	NA	TRBJ1-2	CSVGGPNYGYTF	TGCAGCGTTGGGGGACCTAACTATGGCTACACCTTC
TRBV11-1	once	NA	TRBJ2-1	CASSSRDGHEQFF	TGTGCCAGCAGCTCCCGGGACGGGCATGAGCAGTTCTTC
TRBV4-1	NA	NA	TRBJ1-1	CASWGGAEAFF	TGCGCCAGCTGGGGAGGGGCTGAAGCTTTCTTT
TRBV7-3	NA	TRBD2	TRBJ2-1	CASSPRGLADNNEQFF	TGTGCCAGCAGCCCGCGGGGACTAGCGGACAACAATGAGCAGTTCTTC
TRBV4-3	few	NA	TRBJ1-1	CASSQVQVEVNTEAFF	TGCGCCAGCAGCCAAGTTCAGGTAGAGGTGAACACTGAAGCTTTCTTT
TRBV19	once	NA	TRBJ2-7	CAAGYPSYEQYF	TGTGCCGCGGGTTACCCCTCCTACGAGCAGTACTTC
TRBV4-2	once	TRBD1	TRBJ2-2	CASSQVRRDRVPTGELFF	TGTGCCAGCAGCCAAGTCCGCCGGGACAGGGTCCCAACCGGGGAGCTGTTTTTT
TRBV7-9	NA	NA	TRBJ2-2	CASSRDTWELFF	TGTGCCAGCAGCAGGGACACGTGGGAGCTGTTTTTT
TRBV29-1	NA	TRBD2	TRBJ2-7	CSARGGGLYEQYF	TGCAGCGCCCGGGGGGGAGGCTTGTACGAGCAGTACTTC
TRBV7-9	NA	NA	TRBJ2-6	CASSFRQKSSGANVLTF	TGTGCCAGCAGCTTCAGGCAGAAAAGCTCTGGGGCCAACGTCCTGACTTTC
TRBV4-1	NA	TRBD1	TRBJ1-4	CASSQVRSYNRGPELFF	TGCGCCAGCAGCCAAGTACGTTCTTATAACAGGGGTCCTGAACTGTTTTTT
TRBV29-1	NA	NA	TRBJ2-2	CSVRAANTGELFF	TGCAGCGTTCGGGCCGCGAACACCGGGGAGCTGTTTTTT
TRBV10-3	few	NA	TRBJ1-2	CASNPGPGTYGYTF	TGTGCCTCAAACCCGGGGCCTGGGACCTATGGCTACACCTTC
TRBV5-6	NA	NA	TRBJ1-5	CASSSWVRGINQPQHF	TGTGCCAGCAGCTCTTGGGTTAGGGGCATTAATCAGCCCCAGCATTTT
TRBV7-9	NA	NA	TRBJ2-5	CASAYGGSVVETQYF	TGTGCCAGCGCGTATGGGGGGTCCGTAGTGGAGACCCAGTACTTC
TRBV19	NA	NA	TRBJ2-2	CASSIGQVYVYTGELFF	TGTGCCAGTAGTATCGGCCAGGTTTATGTTTACACCGGGGAGCTGTTTTTT
TRBV29-1	NA	TRBD1	TRBJ2-1	CSAGPGQRYNEQFF	TGCAGCGCCGGACCGGGACAGAGGTACAATGAGCAGTTCTTC
TRBV10-2	NA	NA	TRBJ1-2	CASTGQPPKNYGYTF	TGCGCCAGCACCGGACAGCCTCCGAAGAACTATGGCTACACCTTC
TRBV2	NA	NA	TRBJ1-5	CASSEIGRGHSNQPQHF	TGTGCCAGCAGTGAAATAGGACGGGGGCATAGCAATCAGCCCCAGCATTTT
TRBV4-2	NA	NA	TRBJ2-1	CASSQKPGGGILPYNEQFF	TGTGCCAGCAGCCAAAAACCCGGGGGCGGGATTTTACCCTACAATGAGCAGTTCTTC
TRBV9	NA	TRBD2	TRBJ2-5	CASSDPLAGGKETQYF	TGTGCCAGCAGCGACCCACTAGCGGGGGGGAAAGAGACCCAGTACTTC
TRBV7-9	once	TRBD2	TRBJ2-7	CASSSGLAGGGEQYF	TGTGCCAGCAGTTCAGGACTAGCGGGAGGAGGTGAGCAGTACTTC
TRBV30	NA	TRBD2	TRBJ2-7	CAWSVRLTSGHYEQYF	TGTGCCTGGAGTGTAAGGTTGACTAGCGGGCACTACGAGCAGTACTTC
TRBV28	NA	TRBD1	TRBJ2-3	CASSFRAGGKTDTQYF	TGTGCCAGCAGTTTCCGTGCAGGGGGCAAAACAGATACGCAGTATTTT
TRBV7-8	once	NA	TRBJ2-7	CASTSLTRSSYEQYF	TGTGCCAGCACATCCTTAACCCGGAGCTCCTACGAGCAGTACTTC
TRBV19	NA	NA	TRBJ1-5	CASTPPGQGNQPQHF	TGTGCCAGTACCCCACCGGGGCAGGGGAATCAGCCCCAGCATTTT
TRBV5-4	NA	TRBD2	TRBJ2-3	CASSLRRERTDTQYF	TGTGCCAGCAGCTTGCGGCGGGAGCGCACAGATACGCAGTATTTT
TRBV15	NA	NA	TRBJ1-3	CATQGPGRALSGNTIYF	TGTGCCACCCAGGGCCCGGGCAGGGCCCTCTCTGGAAACACCATATATTTT
TRBV5-4	NA	NA	TRBJ1-1	CASSPLGGGTEAFF	TGTGCCAGCAGCCCCCTTGGTGGGGGAACTGAAGCTTTCTTT
TRBV11-2	NA	NA	TRBJ2-4	CASSSGGTPLAKNIQYF	TGTGCCAGCAGCTCAGGGGGGACACCACTAGCCAAAAACATTCAGTACTTC
TRBV10-3	NA	NA	TRBJ1-5	CASSYGRRPGNQPQHF	TGTGCCAGCAGTTACGGTCGGAGACCGGGCAATCAGCCCCAGCATTTT
TRBV4-3	NA	NA	TRBJ2-7	CASSQGPGYEQYF	TGCGCCAGCAGCCAAGGACCGGGGTACGAGCAGTACTTC
TRBV9	NA	NA	TRBJ2-2	CASSALTGGELFF	TGTGCCAGCAGCGCCTTAACGGGCGGGGAGCTGTTTTTT
TRBV29-1	NA	NA	TRBJ1-2	CSVEDLGSNYGYTF	TGCAGCGTTGAAGATCTCGGCAGTAACTATGGCTACACCTTC
TRBV4-2	NA	NA	TRBJ2-7	CASSQGLVGYEQYF	TGTGCCAGCAGCCAGGGACTGGTTGGGTACGAGCAGTACTTC
TRBV4-1	NA	NA	TRBJ2-7	CASSPGDRSYEQYF	TGCGCCAGCAGCCCGGGGGACAGATCCTACGAGCAGTACTTC
TRBV6-5	NA	TRBD2	TRBJ2-5	CASSQRTSDYGTQYF	TGTGCCAGCAGTCAGAGGACTAGCGACTATGGGACCCAGTACTTC
TRBV6-5	once	TRBD1	TRBJ1-2	CASSFSGTGVEGYTF	TGTGCCAGCAGTTTCTCCGGGACAGGGGTGGAGGGCTACACCTTC
TRBV27	NA	TRBD2	TRBJ2-2	CASSGYTSGRLDTGELFF	TGTGCCAGCAGTGGTTATACTAGCGGGAGACTGGACACCGGGGAGCTGTTTTTT